This TCR beta chain is from a study of T cell repertoires in cytomegalovirus infection. Whole-study findings and limits: Ex vivo, HLA-C-restricted CMV-specific TCR beta clonotypes prevailed over the rest of the response.

To note about this clonotype: Its target is unknown.

From germline, CDR1 is LGHNA and CDR2 YNFKEQ. The CDR3 is 15 residues long. Trimming pared 1 base from V and 7 bases from J, leaving 14 bases between. TCRdb re-analysed the reads in MiXCR, keeping a single row per CDR3 protein. The sample includes some 350,000 distinct CDR3 sequences, nearly 35% of them seen just once. The TCR originated in a human donor in good health (CMV status not recorded). Some clones in this sample may be carry-over from other donors' samples. The rearrangement uses TRBV4-2 and TRBJ1-5, with D perhaps TRBD1 (5 bases). The sample in question was cultured PBMCs, obtained from culture after CMV antigen stimulation. The CDR3 region has the DNA TGTGCCAGCAGCCAAGCTCGAGGGGCTGGGCAGCCCCAGCATTTT. The encoded protein is CASSQARGAGQPQHF.